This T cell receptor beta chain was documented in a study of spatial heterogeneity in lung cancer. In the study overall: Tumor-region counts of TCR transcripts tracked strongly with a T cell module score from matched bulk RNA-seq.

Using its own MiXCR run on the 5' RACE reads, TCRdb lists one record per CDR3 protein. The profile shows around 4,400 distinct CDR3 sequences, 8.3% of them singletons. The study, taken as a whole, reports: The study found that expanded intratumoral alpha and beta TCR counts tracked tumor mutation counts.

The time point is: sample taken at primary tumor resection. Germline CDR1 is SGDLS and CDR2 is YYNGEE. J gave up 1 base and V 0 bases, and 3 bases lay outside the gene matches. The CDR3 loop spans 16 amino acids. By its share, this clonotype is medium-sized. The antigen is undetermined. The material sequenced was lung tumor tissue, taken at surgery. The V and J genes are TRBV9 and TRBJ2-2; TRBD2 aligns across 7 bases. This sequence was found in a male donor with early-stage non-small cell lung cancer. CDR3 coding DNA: TGTGCCAGCAGCGTAGGACTAGCTCAGAACACCGGGGAGCTGTTTTTT. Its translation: CASSVGLAQNTGELFF.